This is a list of T cell receptor beta chains from one sample in a study of T-cell memory formation after mild COVID-19. MiXCR was run by TCRdb on the 5' RACE reads, yielding one entry per CDR3 protein. The repertoire holds around 340,000 distinct CDR3 sequences, with approximately 16% as singletons. The sequenced material came from PBMCs or a T cell subset sorted from them (not recorded which). These receptors came from a man between 18 and 29 years old who had mild COVID-19 (a few samples of this study predate the infection). Cell type and time point are not known. Both conserved end residues are part of each CDR3. Each record gives: J gene, CDR3 length, D gene, V gene, CDR3 protein. D genes are given only for firm matches.

>TRBJ1-5|12|-|TRBV7-2
CASSLRDGQQHF
>TRBJ2-3|16|TRBD2|TRBV28
CASSLTSGAPGGTQYF
>TRBJ2-5|14|-|TRBV5-1
CASSPDRAGETQYF
>TRBJ1-2|14|TRBD1|TRBV4-3
CASSQDYRGDGYTF
>TRBJ2-3|15|-|TRBV11-2
CASSSGGGVADTQYF
>TRBJ2-7|16|TRBD1|TRBV4-1
CASSPLSGTGVYEQYF
>TRBJ2-3|11|-|TRBV7-2
CASSDRYTQYF
>TRBJ1-2|15|-|TRBV6-2/TRBV6-3
CASSFADSGYYGYTF
>TRBJ1-4|15|TRBD1|TRBV7-9
CASSFGTVVVEKLFF
>TRBJ1-3|17|TRBD1|TRBV4-3
CASSQTYRGRSGNTIYF
>TRBJ2-5|15|-|TRBV10-2
CASSEKGRAQETQYF
>TRBJ2-5|13|-|TRBV20-1
CSASGSLGRTQYF
>TRBJ2-6|15|-|TRBV6-2/TRBV6-3
CASSYVHSGANVLTF
>TRBJ1-5|16|TRBD1|TRBV28
CASSPSGTGRGQPQHF
>TRBJ2-5|15|TRBD1|TRBV7-9
CASSQGTGSQETQYF
>TRBJ1-1|13|-|TRBV6-5
CASSYSMNTEAFF
>TRBJ2-3|15|TRBD2|TRBV9
CDSSASGGPTDTQYF
>TRBJ2-3|13|TRBD1|TRBV27
CASSSRTGATRYF
>TRBJ1-1|14|TRBD1|TRBV19
CASSRRTGNTEAFF
>TRBJ2-1|16|TRBD2|TRBV7-2
CASRWTSGGLYNEQFF
>TRBJ2-3|15|TRBD2|TRBV5-1
CASSKTSGYVDTQYF
>TRBJ1-5|15|-|TRBV10-2
CASSEAAASNQPQHF
>TRBJ1-2|13|TRBD1|TRBV6-6
CASSYPGGAGYTF
>TRBJ2-2|15|-|TRBV9
CASSLSRGATGELFF
>TRBJ1-1|9|-|TRBV10-3
CAIRLEAFF
>TRBJ2-7|16|-|TRBV20-1
CSATYPGHLTAYEQYF
>TRBJ2-1|14|-|TRBV20-1
CSARAPGWRDEQFF
>TRBJ1-2|15|-|TRBV7-2
CASSSRLGQGHGYTF
>TRBJ2-5|12|-|TRBV7-2
CASSLNQETQYF
>TRBJ2-7|15|TRBD1|TRBV6-5
CASARAIGTGYEQYF
>TRBJ1-5|16|-|TRBV24-1
CATSDHTTGLNQPQHF
>TRBJ2-3|16|TRBD2|TRBV20-1
CSARRTSGGMRNTQYF
>TRBJ2-5|12|-|TRBV19
CASSPERETQYF
>TRBJ1-1|14|-|TRBV7-2
CASSPSWEVSEAFF
>TRBJ1-2|13|-|TRBV6-2/TRBV6-3
CASCNARNYGYTF